This TCR beta chain came from a study of blood T cell repertoires in COVID-19 (dated by TCRdb to the early 2020s). Some background on the complete study: Collaborator samples came from the United States, Italy and Spain and covered acute and convalescent phases of COVID-19. Where available, HLA class I and class II types were taken from metadata supplied by the sample provider and were not determined by assay-based typing. The prospective study material was composed of cDNA or gDNA derived from T cells, B-cell-depleted T cells, or PBMCs. Samples came from the ongoing ImmuneRACE study (first 160 participants) plus 1,254 subjects from 6 global collaborators. The repertoires were released in a freely available public database intended as a resource for research on the immune response to SARS-CoV-2. The sample metadata nearly always contained a de-identified subject ID, COVID-19 status, age in years and sex. The dataset comprised deeply sampled blood TCRbeta repertoires from subjects exposed to, actively infected with, or recovered from COVID-19.

In the prospective study, participants were about 18 to 100 years old, resided in 24 geographic areas of the United States, and were enrolled through a virtual design. Cohort assignment in the prospective study relied on participant-reported clinical history from a screening survey and a study questionnaire. Exposed participants were defined as having been in contact with someone with a PCR-confirmed or clinician-diagnosed COVID-19 case within 2 weeks of study entry. In the prospective study, whole blood, serum and a nasopharyngeal or oropharyngeal swab were collected from each participant by mobile phlebotomists. Over a roughly 2-month period, participants in the prospective study had the option of providing additional blood draws and questionnaires. Prospective study blood samples were shipped either frozen or at room temperature before DNA extraction. Taken from the germline V gene (reference sequence), the CDR1 and CDR2 loops are SGHKS and YYEKEE. V is cut by 4 bases and J by 1 base, and the space between the germline ends is 11 bases. CDR3 length: 15 amino acids, cysteine to phenylalanine. Of all the DNA, just the CDR3 is kept, 45 bases in frame from base 1.

TCRbeta CDR3 regions were amplified from genomic DNA by means of the immunoSEQ Assay, a bias-controlled multiplex PCR. The authors' analysis ran thus. The number of nucleated cells in each sample was estimated from the amplification of reference gene primers within the assay. To quantify the absolute abundance of each unique TCRbeta CDR3 rearrangement, sequence reads were collapsed and filtered. Productive Simpson clonality was computed per sample as the square root of Simpson's diversity index over productive rearrangements. This is the immuneACCESS table as TCRdb keeps it, with only in-frame sequences that have V and J called. A part of the clones is gone; compared with another copy, unresolved V genes explain less than half, and the rest is unexplained. V, J and clone size derive from that table, while D and trimming were established from the DNA sequence. This sample is represented by a few hundred thousand clones; roughly 90% of them were singletons. About 0.9% of the sample belongs to the ten largest clones.

As to this clone: This receptor's antigen is unknown. Base qualities are not at hand, and no much larger clone is one base apart.

The paper as a whole reports these results and caveats: The amount of clinical and demographic metadata varied by source and participant and was provided uncurated.

Source material: PBMCs or T cells enriched from blood (not recorded which). The chain is assembled from TRBV5-5 and TRBJ2-2, and the D gene may be TRBD2, 6 bases matching. This TCR was sampled from a woman between 40 and 55 years old who had been exposed to COVID-19. The nucleotide sequence reads as follows: TGTGCCAGCAGCACGAAGGAGGGGAACACCGGGGAGCTGTTTTTT. Protein translation: CASSTKEGNTGELFF.